Included here is one TCR beta chain sequence, with context. This clonotype has more than one count but fewer than ten. Its target antigen remains unknown. The input lacks base qualities; no much larger clone sits a single base away. For this chain, trimming is 0 bases at the V end and 8 bases at the J end, and the number of junction bases without a gene match is 3. The CDR3 contains 16 residues, cysteine and phenylalanine counted. Only the CDR3 portion is preserved as DNA: 48 bases, with reading frame beginning at the first base. The germline V gene specifies KGHSH as CDR1 and LQKENI as CDR2. Hyperthyroidism patients were aged 18 to 65 years and newly diagnosed, with disease duration of less than 2 months. Any patient with an uncontrolled infection, another autoimmune disease, pregnancy or lactation was excluded. Diagnoses were established on the basis of clinical symptoms, serum thyroxine and TRAb, thyroid ultrasound, and orbital computed tomography. Blood from progressor patients was drawn when they were first diagnosed with hyperthyroidism, before any ophthalmopathy symptoms appeared. PBMCs were isolated from 10 ml of fresh peripheral blood by Ficoll-Paque density gradient centrifugation. Patients classed as progressors first received a Graves' hyperthyroidism diagnosis and then went on to develop ophthalmopathy during follow-up. Trizol reagent was used to extract total RNA, and RNA quality was then checked on an Agilent 2100 Bioanalyzer.

This entry is derived from a study of T cells in Graves' hyperthyroidism and ophthalmopathy (dated by TCRdb to about 2019). Study-wide context: Peripheral blood was collected at initial diagnosis, before any treatment. According to the paper, TCR Vbeta CDR3 sequencing was carried out on more than 120 peripheral blood samples, which came from over 40 ophthalmopathy, around 74 hyperthyroidism and around 17 progressor patients. The 100 discovery patients were divided at random into training and test sets in a 7:3 ratio. Thyroid tissue and blood T-cell repertoires from more than 5 Graves' hyperthyroidism patients were also compared in the study. Once sampling was done, hyperthyroidism patients were given methimazole at a starting dose of 30 mg daily, whereas ophthalmopathy patients were given high-dose intravenous methylprednisolone. A discovery cohort of about a hundred patients, fewer than 50 with Graves' ophthalmopathy and approximately 55 with stable Graves' hyperthyroidism, was used to find distinguishing TCR V-J signatures. Prospective prediction of ophthalmopathy was tested in an independent validation cohort of 18 to 20 hyperthyroidism patients and approximately 17 patients who later progressed to ophthalmopathy. Results and caveats for the whole study, not just this receptor: No statistical method was used to fix the sample size in advance, and group allocation was not hidden from the investigators. In cross-validation, a model built on a 13 V-J signature told ophthalmopathy apart from stable hyperthyroidism with 87.88% sensitivity and roughly 82% specificity, and in testing the same model reached 80%/75%. Most expanded thyroid clonotypes (frequency above 0.001) were also detected in blood, suggesting blood repertoires may reflect thyroid immune responses. In validation, progression to ophthalmopathy was predicted by the model with 70% to 71% sensitivity and 72.22% specificity, a median of approximately 7.1 months before onset.

The TCR beta CDR3 regions were amplified from the RNA transcripts. A first-round RT-PCR of the TCR CDR3 used the HTBI primer set with the Qiagen OneStep RT-PCR kit. Libraries were constructed in a second round of multiplex PCR, after which size selection and purification were performed. Libraries were sequenced paired-end with 100 bp reads on an Illumina HiSeq2000. The authors' pipeline ran thus. SOAPnuke was used to process the raw data, with reads discarded if the reads contained adapters or uncalled bases, had a mean Phred below 15, or lacked an exact constant-primer or identifier match. COPE v1.2.5 was used to merge the high-quality paired reads, and each unique nucleotide sequence was defined as a clonotype. MiTCR v1.1 was used to align clonotypes to the IMGT TRBV, TRBD and TRBJ reference segments. Analysis was restricted to V-J combinations with a frequency above 0.0001, which covered about 99% of repertoires. A TCS score was defined as the ratio between F50 (clonal expansion) and ExV (chaos), using BLOSUM62-based TCRdist between CDR3 peptides within each V-J. Welch's t-statistics and random forest reduced fewer than 550 V-J features to 13, which were used in a naive Bayes classifier (R e1071). TCRdb itself trimmed the public reads at Q25 with fastp, ran MiXCR and retained productive beta chains. Here each entry gathers all rows of one CDR3 protein and keeps the most common genes and DNA. The V and J calls here are based on TCRdb, not the publication. The sample records 140,000 or so distinct CDR3 sequences, about 20% of which are singletons. The ten largest make up over 60% of the sample.

Material: blood. The receptor's source is a woman aged 45-65 years with Graves' hyperthyroidism that later progressed to Graves' ophthalmopathy. The chain is made from TRBV18 and TRBJ2-1, and TRBD2 aligns with 14 junction nucleotides. The DNA sequence is given as TGTGCCAGCTCACCACCGGGACTAGCGGGAGTCGATGAGCAGTTCTTC. Its product reads: CASSPPGLAGVDEQFF.